Presented here are 17 T cell receptor beta chains from one specimen sequenced in a study of blood T cell repertoires in COVID-19. TCRdb's table, derived via immunoSEQ multiplex PCR, lists solely in-frame clones and lacks some. The sample contains a few hundred thousand clones, about 83% of which appear only once. Sequencing was performed on peripheral blood. Source of these receptors: a man at least 80 years old with acute or convalescent COVID-19.

The chain couples TRBV6-6 to TRBJ1-5, with 9 bases lining up with TRBD1. This CDR3 comprises 14 residues. Germline CDR1 is MNHNY and CDR2 is SVGAGI (reference sequence). V lost 4 bases and J lost 6; bases outside the gene matches: 4. The CDR3 loop is CASSWGQGVQPQHF. CDR3 DNA: TGTGCCAGCAGTTGGGGACAGGGCGTTCAGCCCCAGCATTTT.

This chain uses TRBV19 with TRBJ1-2, with D possibly matching TRBD1 (5 bases). V was cut by 7 bases and J by 5 bases, with 14 bases left in between. This CDR3 is 13 amino acids long. Germline loops: CDR1 LNHDA, CDR2 SQIVND (reference sequence). In DNA, the CDR3 is TGTGCCAGTACCCGTGGGGGGACTTATGGCTACACCTTC. Encoded protein: CASTRGGTYGYTF.

In the case of this clone: The junction departs from germline at one end; a sequencing error may be responsible. The V call is TRBV5-4, the J call TRBJ2-6; 7 bases line up with TRBD2. CDR3 length equals 18 residues. Germline-derived CDR1 and CDR2 are SGHNT and YYREEE (reference sequence). CDR3 bases: TGTGCCAGCAGATCGAGGAGCGGGACCGTCTCTGGGGCCAACGTTCTGACTTTC. Protein sequence: CASRSRSGTVSGANVLTF.

V usage is TRBV29-1 and J usage is TRBJ1-5; tentative D call: TRBD1 (6 bases). CDR1 SQVTM and CDR2 ANQGSEA come from the germline V gene. There are 14 residues in the CDR3. V was shortened by 4 bases and J by 1 base, with 11 bases between the two germline ends. The DNA of the CDR3 is TGCAGCGTTGGGGGGCAGGGCAGCAATCAGCCCCAGCATTTT. Encoded protein: CSVGGQGSNQPQHF.

The V gene is TRBV27, the J gene TRBJ2-3; 11 nucleotides align to TRBD2. The CDR3 covers 17 residues. The V gene end was trimmed by 1 base and the J gene end by 0 bases; junction bases not matched to a gene: 3. Germline CDR1 MNHEY, CDR2 SMNVEV (reference sequence). CDR3 residues: CASSLFRLAGSTDTQYF. CDR3 sequence (DNA): TGTGCCAGCAGTTTATTTAGACTAGCGGGAAGCACAGATACGCAGTATTTT.

The gene calls are TRBV29-1 and TRBJ1-6, with 9 nucleotides matching TRBD1. V lost 5 bases, J lost 7 bases, and 3 bases stayed unmatched. The CDR3 consists of 13 residues. Germline V gene sequence: CDR1 SQVTM, CDR2 ANQGSEA. In nucleotides, the CDR3 is TGCAGCGTTTTGACAGGGGGGAATTCACCCCTCCACTTT. It codes for CSVLTGGNSPLHF.

V gene TRBV6-5 combines with J gene TRBJ1-2, with D perhaps TRBD1 (5 bases). V lost 7 bases and J 5 bases, leaving 8 bases between the germline ends. The CDR3 loop spans 11 amino acids. Germline V gene sequence: CDR1 MNHEY, CDR2 SVGAGI. In nucleotides, the CDR3 is TGTGCCAGCACCCAGGGATATGGCTACACCTTC. Protein sequence: CASTQGYGYTF.

In its sample, this clone was seen once. The chain has TRBV6-5 and TRBJ2-7; a possible D gene is TRBD1 (6 bases). The CDR3 length is 14 residues. The V end was cut by 5 bases, the J end by 0 bases, with 11 bases between. CDR1 is MNHEY, CDR2 SVGAGI, per germline. This chain's CDR3 is CASSRPTGSYEQYF. Here the CDR3 DNA reads TGTGCCAGCAGTCGCCCGACAGGCTCCTACGAGCAGTACTTC.

V is TRBV19 and J is TRBJ1-1, with TRBD1 matching 11 bases. Germline CDR1 is LNHDA and CDR2 is SQIVND (reference sequence). V was clipped by 7 bases and J by 4 bases; unmatched bases: 14. CDR3 size: 17 residues. The DNA for the CDR3 is TGTGCCAGTACCTGGAGAGGACAGGGGGCCTCGGGCACTGAAGCTTTCTTT. Translated, it gives CASTWRGQGASGTEAFF.

The V gene is TRBV27, the J gene TRBJ1-6, with 7 bases that match TRBD1. The CDR3 length is 15 residues. Germline CDR1 MNHEY, CDR2 SMNVEV (reference sequence). Germline trimming cut 5 bases from V and 7 bases from J; bases unmatched to any gene: 8. CDR3 amino acids: CASSHRDSSNSPLHF. In DNA, the CDR3 is TGTGCCAGCAGTCACCGGGACAGCTCCAATTCACCCCTCCACTTT.

The chain employs TRBV5-8 and TRBJ1-4; D remains unclear. The germline V and J ends were trimmed by 5 bases and 11 bases, with 19 bases remaining between them. The CDR3 runs to 14 residues. CDR1 and CDR2 from the germline V gene are SGHTS and YDEGEE. CDR3 region: CASSSEDIRGKLFF. CDR3 nucleotides: TGTGCCAGCAGTTCAGAGGATATTCGAGGGAAACTGTTTTTT.

The DNA of the CDR3 is TGTGCCAGCAGCCAATCGACAGGGGTTGGATCACCCCTCCACTTT. It codes for CASSQSTGVGSPLHF. The V call is TRBV7-9, the J call TRBJ1-6, with 8 bases fitting TRBD1. Unmatched junction bases numbered 10, after V lost 5 bases and J lost 10 bases. This CDR3 contains 15 residues. Germline CDR1 SEHNR, CDR2 FQNEAQ (reference sequence).

Note on this clone: Within the sample, other DNA sequences also encode this same CDR3. V usage is TRBV27 and J usage is TRBJ1-2; TRBD1 aligns across 8 bases. Germline loops: CDR1 MNHEY, CDR2 SMNVEV (reference sequence). V gave up 5 bases and J gave up 2 bases; unmatched junction bases: 1. The CDR3 runs to 13 residues. The CDR3 sequence is CASSRQGNYGYTF. CDR3 nucleotide sequence: TGTGCCAGCAGTCGACAGGGGAACTATGGCTACACCTTC.

The chain is built from TRBV21-1 and TRBJ2-7; no check of the table's D call, TRBD1, against the DNA was made. TRBV21-1 is flagged as a pseudogene. CDR3 size: 15 residues. CDR3: CASSERDSNSGEQYF. CDR3 nucleotide sequence: TGTGCCAGCAGCGAAAGAGACAGCAACTCCGGCGAGCAGTACTTC.

Worth noting for this clone: This specimen includes other DNA sequences encoding the same CDR3. The DNA of the CDR3 is TGTGCCATCAGACGAGATTCCTACGAGCAGTACTTC. It translates to CAIRRDSYEQYF. The rearrangement links TRBV10-3 to TRBJ2-7; D is ambiguous. The CDR3 covers 12 residues. CDR1 ENHRY and CDR2 SYGVKD come from the germline V gene. The V and J ends lost 6 bases and 1 base respectively, with 7 bases between them.

The J gene is TRBJ2-7, the V gene TRBV18; D ambiguous. Per the germline V gene, CDR1 is KGHSH and CDR2 is LQKENI. The V and J ends lost 1 base and 7 bases respectively, with 5 bases between them. CDR3 length: 11 residues. CDR3 loop: CASSPRSEQYF. The CDR3, as DNA: TGTGCCAGCTCACCACGCAGTGAGCAGTACTTC.

V is TRBV19 and J is TRBJ2-7; 11 nucleotides agree with TRBD2. The CDR3 contains 15 residues. V gave up 3 bases and J gave up 2 bases; unmatched junction bases: 3. Germline CDR1 is LNHDA and CDR2 is SQIVND (reference sequence). The CDR3 nucleotides read TGTGCCAGTAGTATCGGGGGACTAGCGGCCTACGAGCAGTACTTC. Protein: CASSIGGLAAYEQYF.